This entry is about one TCR beta chain. This clone was seen a few times. It has no known antigen specificity. No much larger clonotype is one base removed from it; base qualities were not supplied. Each donor gave one peripheral blood draw, averaging approximately 0.12 L, which was collected into heparinised tubes. Naive, central memory, regulatory and stem cell-like memory CD4+ T cells were sorted on a BD FACSAria II using a panel including CD45RO, CCR7, CD25, CD127, CD95 and CD27. Purity was above 98% for every sorted population. Right away, PBMCs were isolated by Lymphoprep density gradient centrifugation and were stained directly, with no culture step. So that batch effects would be minimized, each experiment stained and sorted samples in pairs, pairing one healthy donor with one patient. From its cysteine to its phenylalanine, the CDR3 spans 15 amino acids. Just the 45-base CDR3 DNA is kept, in frame starting at base 1. V sheds 3 bases and J sheds 4 bases, leaving 16 bases between their ends. CDR1 SGDLS and CDR2 YYNGEE were looked up in the germline V gene.

The entry originates in a study of beta chain features in type 1 diabetes (dated by TCRdb to the late 2010s). As for the study more broadly: Patients and healthy donors did not differ in mean age, gender distribution, total cell number or subset yield. A total of roughly 98,000,000 sorted cells were examined across all samples, and a strong correlation was observed between cell number per subset and RNA yield. The study compared the TCRB repertoires of sorted circulating CD4+ T cell subsets in recently diagnosed type 1 diabetes patients with those in matched healthy donors. Regulatory and stem cell-like memory subsets were isolated from only 8 patients and roughly 8 healthy donors, whereas naive and central memory subsets came from all 30 or so donors.

General conclusions and limits of the study: Because cDNA was sequenced instead of genomic DNA, activated cells with high expression could be over-represented, although the groups did not differ in activation or CD3 levels. Type 1 diabetes patients showed a moderate but significant shortening of TCRB CDR3 length in all four CD4+ subsets. Shorter templates might have been favored by PCR, but patient and control samples were amplified and corrected together, so both groups would have been affected equally by any skew. Naive, central memory and regulatory TCRB repertoires appeared more similar among patients than among healthy donors. Only small numbers of individuals were included in the HLA sub-analyses, which left unresolved whether HLA type had any influence on TCRB rearrangement. At VDJ recombination sites, patients with type 1 diabetes made fewer insertions and deleted more nucleotides, a pattern implying thymic rearrangement abnormalities.

The entire amount of isolated RNA was reverse transcribed using the High Capacity cDNA Reverse Transcription Kit, so the sequenced TCRB transcripts were expressed ones. Deep immunoSEQ sequencing was applied to naive, central memory and regulatory T cell samples, giving an average of roughly 3.5 million total reads per sample. After sorted cells were lysed in RLT buffer, RNA was extracted with DNase-treated RNeasy Micro or Mini kits, with the choice depending on cell number. Each cell subset was processed separately to prevent cross-contamination, with patient and healthy donor samples processed together. TCRB sequences were amplified from cDNA with the immunoSEQ multiplex PCR, producing 87-bp fragments spanning the CDR3 region. Sequencing of the amplicons was done on the Illumina HiSeq platform. On the study's bioinformatics: PCR bias was computationally corrected using synthetic template baselines, reads within Hamming distance 2 were collapsed, and singletons that could not be merged were discarded. Reads were aligned to IMGT to assign V, D and J genes, CDR3 length, and insertions or deletions at six rearrangement sites. Within each subset, clonotype counts were normalized to sorted cell number, and only after that were true diversity and Gini coefficients computed with the tcR R package. The overlap coefficient, calculated on TCRB nucleotide sequences, was used to measure repertoire sharing. As a proxy for the pre-selection repertoire, out-of-frame TCRB sequences from naive cells were analyzed. This is the immuneACCESS table as TCRdb keeps it, with only in-frame sequences that have V and J called. A part of the clones is gone; compared with another copy, unresolved V genes explain less than half, and the rest is unexplained. V, J and clone size reflect that table, while D and trimming were determined from the DNA. Counted in this sample were roughly 280,000 clones; approximately 25% of them appeared once. Around 0.011% of the sample is in the top ten clones.

The sequenced material came from naive CD4+ T cells from blood. In light of the paper, this sample's cell subset or site label describes: true naive CD4+ T cells. The sequence came from a woman in her twenties or thirties with type 1 diabetes. The V and J genes are TRBV9 and TRBJ2-5; a tentative D match to TRBD2 spans 5 bases. The bases read TGTGCCAGCAGCGGTCACTTGGGGAGAGGAGAGACCCAGTACTTC. This translates into CASSGHLGRGETQYF.